Listed below are T cell receptor beta chains from one sample, sequenced in a study of regulatory and conventional T cells in RAG deficiency. The method was immunoSEQ multiplex PCR; TCRdb's version includes in-frame clones alone and lacks a portion of them. The data contain 20,000 or so clones, 87% of them seen just once; the ten biggest clones take up more than 1.4%. This sample also belongs to another study, concerning regulatory T cells.

Sequencing was done on a sample of Tregs sorted from blood. The receptors originated from a human donor in good health. The CDR3 runs from the conserved cysteine through the conserved F or W. D genes are given only for firm matches.

>TRBV6-5|TRBJ1-6|NA
TGTGCCAGCAGTACGGGTACGTGGGATAATTCACCCCTCCACTTT
CASSTGTWDNSPLHF
>TRBV19|TRBJ1-5|NA
TGTGCCAGTAGCACCGCAGGGGGCAATCAGCCCCAGCATTTT
CASSTAGGNQPQHF
>TRBV10-3|TRBJ2-1|TRBD2
TGTGCCATCAGTGAGTCCGGACTAGCGGGGGGCCTAGAGCAGTTCTTC
CAISESGLAGGLEQFF